This record looks at one T cell receptor (beta chain) sequence and its context. The CDR3 sequence is 15 residues long. Looked up from germline, CDR1 is MNHEY and CDR2 is SVGEGT. From the PCR reads, TCRdb called clonotypes with MiXCR, one entry per CDR3 protein. The sample yields 16,000 or so distinct CDR3 sequences, less than 50% seen once. These data come from a study of tumor-infiltrating lymphocytes in oesophageal squamous cell carcinoma. This rearrangement joins TRBV6-2 or TRBV6-3 to TRBJ2-3; TRBD1 aligns across 7 bases. The DNA end is a closer match to TRBJ2-5, so the J assignment may be wrong. Material for sequencing was esophageal tumor tissue. The receptor's source is a male donor with esophageal squamous cell carcinoma. CDR3 sequence (DNA): TGTGCCAGCAAAAGGGACAGCCAAGCCGTGGAGACCCAGTACTTC. Translated, it gives CASKRDSQAVETQYF.